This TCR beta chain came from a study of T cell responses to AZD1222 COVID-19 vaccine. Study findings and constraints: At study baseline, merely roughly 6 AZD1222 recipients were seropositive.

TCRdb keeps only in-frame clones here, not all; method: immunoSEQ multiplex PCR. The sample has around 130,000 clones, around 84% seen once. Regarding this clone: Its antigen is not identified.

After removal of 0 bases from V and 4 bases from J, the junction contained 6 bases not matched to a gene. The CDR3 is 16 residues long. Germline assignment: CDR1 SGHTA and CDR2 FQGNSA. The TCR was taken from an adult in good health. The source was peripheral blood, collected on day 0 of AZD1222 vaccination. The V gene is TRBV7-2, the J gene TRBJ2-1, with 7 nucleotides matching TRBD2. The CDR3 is CASSLASTSAYNEQFF. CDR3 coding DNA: TGTGCCAGCAGCTTAGCCTCTACTAGCGCATACAATGAGCAGTTCTTC. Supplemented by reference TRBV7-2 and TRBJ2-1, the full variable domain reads GAGVSQSPSNKVTEKGKDVELRCDPISGHTALYWYRQSLGQGLEFLIYFQGNSAPDKSGLPSDRFSAERTGGSVSTLTIQRTQQEDSAVYLCASSLASTSAYNEQFFGPGTRLTVL.